These T cell receptor beta chains were read from a single sample in a study of CXCR3-negative and CXCR3-positive naive CD8 T cells. TCRdb reprocessed the 5' RACE reads and keeps a single row for each CDR3 protein, giving no DNA. The repertoire table contains over 95,000 distinct CDR3 sequences. Specimen: naive CXCR3+ CD8+ T cells from blood. The receptor set was obtained from a human donor in good health. Some clones in this sample may be carry-over from other donors' samples. Both conserved end residues are part of each CDR3.

V: TRBV6-5
J: TRBJ1-2
CDR3: CASSYSGQAGNGYTF

V: TRBV19
J: TRBJ1-5
CDR3: CASSSGGNQPQHF

V: TRBV19
J: TRBJ2-1
CDR3: CASSTGLVFNEQFF

V: TRBV12-3/TRBV12-4
J: TRBJ1-2
CDR3: CASSYVAEANYGYTF

V: TRBV25-1
J: TRBJ1-1
CDR3: CASSDGGNGPNTEAFF

V: TRBV2
J: TRBJ2-3
CDR3: CASTPGQAGNTDTQYF

V: TRBV12-3/TRBV12-4
J: TRBJ1-5
CDR3: CASSFLGYQPQHF

V: TRBV5-1
J: TRBJ2-1
CDR3: CASSYGLAGSSYNEQFF

V: TRBV12-3/TRBV12-4
J: TRBJ2-2
CDR3: CASSMQGARELFF

V: TRBV2
J: TRBJ2-7
CDR3: CASITGTGFNEQYF

V: TRBV2
J: TRBJ1-5
CDR3: CASSEGAGVGNQPQHF

V: TRBV27
J: TRBJ2-4
CDR3: CASSYGTSGVNIQYF

V: TRBV28
J: TRBJ2-5
CDR3: CASSLGLEETQYF

V: TRBV12-3/TRBV12-4
J: TRBJ2-7
CDR3: CASSLEGLGEQYF

V: TRBV12-3/TRBV12-4
J: TRBJ2-6
CDR3: CASSFFRGFGLSSGANVLTF

V: TRBV6-1
J: TRBJ2-7
CDR3: CASSEVSFNVVGYYEQYF

V: TRBV7-9
J: TRBJ1-2
CDR3: CASSYQGVPLNSLYGYTF